The next 23 T cell receptor beta chains were all read from a single sample in a study of cytomegalovirus exposure and HLA in healthy donors. The PCR used 60 Vbeta and 13 Jbeta primers. The table came from immunoSEQ multiplex PCR; TCRdb's copy has only in-frame clones and leaves some out. Among about 210,000 clones listed, about 80% were seen once. The source material was PBMCs. The receptors come from a male donor in good health and CMV-seronegative.

This clone was detected only once. The J gene is TRBJ2-4, the V gene TRBV6-6, with TRBD1 as a possible D gene (5 bases). The V end was cut by 6 bases, the J end by 1 base, with 13 bases between. The CDR3 covers 15 residues. Germline V CDR1 and CDR2: MNHNY, SVGAGI (reference sequence). CDR3 residues: CASRQGVGAKNIQYF. In DNA form, the CDR3 reads TGTGCCAGCAGGCAAGGGGTCGGTGCCAAAAACATTCAGTACTTC.

The J gene is TRBJ2-7, the V gene TRBV2, with a possible D match to TRBD2 (6 bases). The CDR3 runs to 15 residues. With 0 bases removed from V and 7 bases from J, the gap between germline ends came to 16 bases. Germline-derived CDR1 and CDR2 are SNHLY and FYNNEI. For the CDR3, the DNA is TGTGCCAGCAGTGAAGCGCTTGGAGGGGCAGAAGAGCAGTACTTC. It encodes CASSEALGGAEEQYF.

This clone appeared a single time. CDR3 DNA sequence: TGTGCCTGGATCAGTCGACAGGGCTTGGGAGAGACCCAGTACTTC. It encodes CAWISRQGLGETQYF. V gene TRBV30 combines with J gene TRBJ2-5; TRBD1 aligns across 7 bases. The CDR3 has 15 residues. With V trimmed by 4 bases and J by 4 bases, 12 bases remained unmatched. CDR1 is GTSNPN, CDR2 SVGIG, per germline (reference sequence).

The V gene is TRBV28, the J gene TRBJ1-4; D unclear. CDR1 and CDR2 from the germline V gene are MDHEN and SYDVKM. CDR3 length: 12 amino acids. V shed 5 bases and J shed 4 bases, with 5 bases lying between them. CDR3 in DNA: TGTGCCAGCAGTCCCAATAATGAAAAACTGTTTTTT. Translation: CASSPNNEKLFF.

The chain carries TRBV28 and TRBJ2-2, with D possibly matching TRBD1 (6 bases). The V and J ends lost 6 bases and 3 bases respectively, with 11 bases between them. The CDR3 length is 14 residues. CDR1 MDHEN and CDR2 SYDVKM come from the germline V gene. The CDR3 here is CASSSRGDTGELFF. CDR3 DNA: TGTGCCAGCAGCTCCAGGGGTGACACCGGGGAGCTGTTTTTT.

The gene calls are TRBV2 and TRBJ2-3; TRBD1 matches at 10 bases. V dropped 10 bases and J dropped 1; count of bases not matched to a gene: 2. From germline, CDR1 is SNHLY and CDR2 FYNNEI. This CDR3 has 13 amino acids. For the CDR3, the DNA is TGTGCCACCGGGACAGGGGGCACAGATACGCAGTATTTT. Protein product: CATGTGGTDTQYF.

The rearrangement joins TRBV5-3 to TRBJ2-5, with D possibly matching TRBD1 (6 bases). TRBV5-3 is reported as an ORF; its role is uncertain. The CDR3 runs 17 residues. V lost 0 bases, J lost 1 base, and 16 bases lay in between. CDR3 loop: CARSLDVFRDTQETQYF. As DNA, the CDR3 is TGTGCCAGAAGCTTGGACGTTTTTAGGGACACCCAAGAGACCCAGTACTTC.

This sequence joins TRBV5-1 and TRBJ2-7; 16 positions agree with TRBD2. CDR1 and CDR2 (germline): SGHRS, YFSETQ. This CDR3 is 17 amino acids long. V gave up 0 bases and J gave up 5 bases; unmatched junction bases: 5. DNA for the CDR3: TGCGCCAGCAGCTTGGCCGGGACTAGCGGGAGGGGCCACGAGCAGTACTTC. It is translated as CASSLAGTSGRGHEQYF.

The chain recombines TRBV7-2 with TRBJ1-3, with D perhaps matching TRBD1 (6 bases). The CDR3 extends over 14 amino acids. Germline V gene lookup returns CDR1 SGHTA and CDR2 FQGNSA. With 3 bases removed from V and 7 bases from J, the gap between germline ends came to 13 bases. CDR3 nucleotides: TGTGCCAGCAGCTTCCAGGGGAAGGGTAACACCATATATTTT. Amino acids: CASSFQGKGNTIYF.

The gene calls are TRBV29-1 and TRBJ2-1, with TRBD2 identical over 8 bases. V lost 7 bases, J lost 7 bases, and 15 bases stayed unmatched. Per germline, CDR1 SQVTM and CDR2 ANQGSEA. The CDR3 contains 15 residues. In nucleotides, the CDR3 is TGCAGCGCCTCGGGGGGGCAAGCCCCTTTGAATGAGCAGTTCTTC. Protein sequence: CSASGGQAPLNEQFF.

This chain connects TRBV9 to TRBJ1-3, with 9 bases lining up with TRBD1. J gave up 2 bases and V 4 bases, and 7 bases lay outside the gene matches. Germline V lookup: CDR1 SGDLS, CDR2 YYNGEE. CDR3 length: 16 residues. The CDR3 DNA follows: TGTGCCAGCAGCTACACAGGGGGCGAAACTGGAAACACCATATATTTT. Translated, it gives CASSYTGGETGNTIYF.

The chain employs TRBV30 and TRBJ1-4; maybe TRBD1 (5 bases). V shed 2 bases and J shed 6 bases, with 13 bases lying between them. Germline CDR1 GTSNPN, CDR2 SVGIG (reference sequence). The CDR3 spans 14 residues. This CDR3 reads CAWSWGRDDEKLFF. In DNA form, the CDR3 reads TGTGCCTGGAGTTGGGGCAGGGATGATGAAAAACTGTTTTTT.

The chain couples TRBV9 to TRBJ1-4; 8 bases fit TRBD1. Looked up from germline, CDR1 is SGDLS and CDR2 is YYNGEE. V trimming: 2 bases; J trimming: 5 bases; junction bases outside the gene matches: 8. The CDR3 has 16 residues. Here the CDR3 DNA reads TGTGCCAGCAGCGTTCACCCGACAGGGGAAAATGAAAAACTGTTTTTT. Amino acid sequence: CASSVHPTGENEKLFF.

V gene TRBV27 combines with J gene TRBJ2-7; 8 bases fit TRBD2. The CDR3 length is 14 residues. From germline, CDR1 is MNHEY and CDR2 SMNVEV (reference sequence). V trimming: 3 bases; J trimming: 3 bases; junction bases outside the gene matches: 4. The chain's CDR3 is CASSFQREYYEQYF. CDR3 sequence (DNA): TGTGCCAGCAGTTTTCAGCGGGAGTACTACGAGCAGTACTTC.

This clone was picked up one time. V usage is TRBV6-5 and J usage is TRBJ1-2; 7 positions match TRBD1. Trimming removed 5 bases from V and 4 bases from J; junction bases left unmatched: 7. Germline V gene lookup returns CDR1 MNHEY and CDR2 SVGAGI. CDR3 length: 14 residues. DNA of the CDR3: TGTGCCAGCAGTCCTCAGGGGGACGGCTATGGCTACACCTTC. Its protein product is CASSPQGDGYGYTF.

This chain connects TRBV19 to TRBJ1-4; the match to TRBD1 covers 7 bases. The V gene's germline CDR1 is LNHDA and CDR2 SQIVND (reference sequence). The CDR3 totals 14 residues. After removal of 7 bases from V and 7 bases from J, the junction contained 9 bases not matched to a gene. DNA of the CDR3: TGTGCCAGTACCAAAGGAGGGGGCGTTGAAAAACTGTTTTTT. Translated, it gives CASTKGGGVEKLFF.

The rearrangement joins TRBV15 to TRBJ2-1; D possibly corresponds to TRBD1 (5 bases). Trimming removed 5 bases from V and 4 bases from J, with 6 bases in between. The CDR3 has 12 amino acids. The germline V gene has CDR1 LNHNV and CDR2 YYDKDF (reference sequence). DNA of the CDR3: TGTGCCACCAGCGACAGTTACAATGAGCAGTTCTTC. This translates into CATSDSYNEQFF.

The chain recombines TRBV11-2 with TRBJ1-1, with 8 bases lining up with TRBD1. The germline CDR1 and CDR2 sequences are SGHAT and FQNNGV. After removal of 6 bases from V and 7 bases from J, the junction contained 4 bases not matched to a gene. This CDR3 is 12 amino acids long. DNA for the CDR3: TGTGCCAGCAGTTTTACAGGGGGTGAAGCTTTCTTT. It codes for CASSFTGGEAFF.

Only a few counts were recorded for this clone. V usage is TRBV19 and J usage is TRBJ1-4; 9 bases map to TRBD1. The CDR3 totals 14 residues. CDR1 is LNHDA, CDR2 SQIVND, per germline (reference sequence). V shed 7 bases and J 7 bases; nucleotides not matched to a gene: 7. The CDR3 sequence: CASIGTGRGEKLFF. The CDR3 DNA reads as TGTGCCAGTATCGGGACAGGGCGAGGTGAAAAACTGTTTTTT.

The chain uses TRBV11-3 and TRBJ2-7; 7 nucleotides agree with TRBD1. Trimming took 4 bases from V and 6 from J; bases not matched to a gene: 6. Germline CDR1 reads SGHNT; CDR2 reads YENEEA. CDR3 length equals 13 residues. The CDR3 DNA is TGTGCCAGCAGCTCGACAGGGACAAGCGAGCAGTACTTC. Its translation: CASSSTGTSEQYF.

The J gene is TRBJ1-1, the V gene TRBV5-5, with TRBD1 as a possible D gene (6 bases). This CDR3 has 14 amino acids. V was pared by 0 bases and J by 3 bases, with 9 bases between. Germline V gives CDR1 SGHKS, CDR2 YYEKEE (reference sequence). The CDR3 DNA sequence: TGTGCCAGCAGCTTGGGCGCAGGGGACACTGAAGCTTTCTTT. Its translation is CASSLGAGDTEAFF.

This chain's CDR3 is CASSLDIQGRYTEAFF. CDR3 bases: TGTGCCAGCAGCTTGGATATACAGGGAAGGTACACTGAAGCTTTCTTT. V gene TRBV7-2 combines with J gene TRBJ1-1; D possibly corresponds to TRBD1 (6 bases). Germline values: CDR1 SGHTA, CDR2 FQGNSA. The ends were cut back, 3 bases at V and 3 bases at J, with 17 bases in the middle. The CDR3 loop spans 16 amino acids. The whole variable domain, filled in from reference TRBV7-2 and TRBJ1-1, reads GAGVSQSPSNKVTEKGKDVELRCDPISGHTALYWYRQSLGQGLEFLIYFQGNSAPDKSGLPSDRFSAERTGGSVSTLTIQRTQQEDSAVYLCASSLDIQGRYTEAFFGQGTRLTVV.

This rearrangement joins TRBV5-6 to TRBJ2-7, with 10 bases identical to TRBD2. The CDR3 contains 14 residues. The V segment lost 4 bases and the J segment 3 bases; nucleotides outside the gene matches: 4. Germline V gives CDR1 SGHDT, CDR2 YYEEEE. CDR3 amino acids: CASSLLAGLYEQYF. In nucleotides, the CDR3 is TGTGCCAGCAGCCTACTAGCGGGACTCTACGAGCAGTACTTC.